These 12 T cell receptor beta chains came from one sample sequenced in a study of T-cell memory formation after mild COVID-19. MiXCR, run by TCRdb on the 5' RACE reads, gives a single entry per CDR3 protein. In the table there are approximately 150,000 distinct CDR3 sequences, 6% to 7% of which are singletons. Sequencing input: PBMCs or a T cell subset sorted from them (not recorded which). The receptors stem from an adult woman who had mild COVID-19 (a few samples of this study predate the infection). Cell type and time point are not known.

This clonotype was seen more than once but under ten times. The V gene is TRBV12-3 or TRBV12-4, the J gene TRBJ2-1, with D possibly TRBD1 on 5 matching bases. Trimming cost V 1 base and J 10 bases, with 11 bases left between them. CDR3 length: 13 amino acids. In DNA form, the CDR3 reads TGTGCCAGCAGTTTAGTGCGGCAGGGAGAGCAGTTCTTC. Translated, it gives CASSLVRQGEQFF.

This clonotype was counted between two and nine times. The chain has TRBV7-2 and TRBJ2-2, with D perhaps matching TRBD2 (6 bases). Germline values: CDR1 SGHTA, CDR2 FQGNSA. CDR3 size: 14 residues. Trimming took off 3 bases at V and 6 bases at J, with 11 bases between the two ends. CDR3 bases: TGTGCCAGCAGCTTGAGTGGAGGGGCCGGGGAGCTGTTTTTT. Protein: CASSLSGGAGELFF.

This clonotype has just a few counts. The DNA of the CDR3 is TGTGCCAGCAGTTTGGGGGGTCCCTCCTACGAGCAGTACTTC. Its protein is CASSLGGPSYEQYF. The gene calls are TRBV27 and TRBJ2-7, with D perhaps TRBD2 (6 bases). V lost 3 bases and J 0 bases, leaving 9 bases between the germline ends. Per the germline V gene, CDR1 is MNHEY and CDR2 is SMNVEV (reference sequence). CDR3 length: 14 residues.

This clonotype came up many times. This chain connects TRBV30 to TRBJ2-3; D gene uncertain. CDR1 GTSNPN and CDR2 SVGIG come from the germline V gene (reference sequence). V lost 0 bases to trimming and J lost 6 bases, with 10 bases between them. This CDR3 has 13 amino acids. CDR3: CAWSVRIRDTQYF. The CDR3 region has the DNA TGTGCCTGGAGTGTACGTATCAGGGATACGCAGTATTTT.

Ten or more counts support this clonotype. The genes are TRBV6-6 and TRBJ1-2; tentatively, D is TRBD1 (5 bases). CDR3 length equals 19 residues. The germline CDR1 and CDR2 sequences are MNHNY and SVGAGI (reference sequence). The ends were cut back, 4 bases at V and 0 bases at J, with 24 bases in the middle. The CDR3 reads CASSSFPASQGLSNYGYTF. The DNA for the CDR3 is TGTGCCAGCAGTTCTTTTCCGGCGTCCCAGGGCCTATCTAACTATGGCTACACCTTC.

In its sample, this clonotype was seen a few times. The J gene is TRBJ1-1, the V gene TRBV20-1; 7 bases align to TRBD1. Per germline, CDR1 DFQATT and CDR2 SNEGSKA (reference sequence). This CDR3 comprises 13 residues. The trim removed 5 bases at V and 3 bases at J, leaving 6 bases unmatched. The CDR3 loop is CSAQIDRDTEAFF. The CDR3 region has the DNA TGCAGTGCTCAGATCGACAGGGACACTGAAGCTTTCTTT.

The chain has TRBV29-1 and TRBJ1-1; perhaps TRBD1 as D (6 bases). Germline V gene lookup returns CDR1 SQVTM and CDR2 ANQGSEA. The CDR3 contains 12 residues. V was clipped by 7 bases and J by 1 base, with 10 bases between them. CDR3 in DNA: TGCAGCGGAGCACAGGGGAACACTGAAGCTTTCTTT. It is translated as CSGAQGNTEAFF.

This clonotype has a count of ten or more. The chain employs TRBV7-2 and TRBJ2-3; 7 bases match TRBD1. Losses at the gene ends were 3 bases for V and 1 base for J; bases not matched to a gene: 1. The germline V gene encodes CDR1 SGHTA and CDR2 FQGNSA. This CDR3 region has 14 residues. The DNA of the CDR3 is TGTGCCAGCAGCTTCGACAGGGGCACAGATACGCAGTATTTT. It translates to CASSFDRGTDTQYF. Using reference TRBV7-2 and TRBJ2-3 for the parts outside the CDR3, the full variable domain is GAGVSQSPSNKVTEKGKDVELRCDPISGHTALYWYRQSLGQGLEFLIYFQGNSAPDKSGLPSDRFSAERTGGSVSTLTIQRTQQEDSAVYLCASSFDRGTDTQYFGPGTRLTVL.

The CDR3 DNA sequence: TGTGCCAGCAGCTTCGCCGCCCAACTGGCAGAGACCCAGTACTTC. This codes for CASSFAAQLAETQYF. The chain joins TRBV11-2 to TRBJ2-5; D remains ambiguous. This CDR3 spans 15 amino acids. V lost 3 bases, J lost 4 bases, and 15 bases lay in between. Germline V CDR1 and CDR2: SGHAT, FQNNGV.

V gene TRBV20-1 combines with J gene TRBJ2-1; TRBD1 agrees at 10 bases. Germline trimming cut 0 bases from V and 9 bases from J; bases unmatched to any gene: 17. Germline CDR1 reads DFQATT; CDR2 reads SNEGSKA (reference sequence). CDR3 size: 18 residues. The chain's CDR3 is CSARDNLLTGQGFAEQFF. In nucleotides, the CDR3 is TGCAGTGCTAGAGATAACCTCCTAACGGGACAGGGGTTCGCTGAGCAGTTCTTC.

This clonotype has only a few counts. At one end, the junction sequence differs from germline, possibly due to a read error. The CDR3 region is CASSLYGDRSDTQYF. The CDR3 bases are TGTGCTAGCAGCTTGTACGGGGATAGGTCAGATACGCAGTATTTT. The genes are TRBV7-7 and TRBJ2-3; possibly TRBD2 for D (5 bases). Per the germline V gene, CDR1 is SSHAT and CDR2 is FNYEAQ (reference sequence). This CDR3 region has 15 residues.

This clonotype was detected a few times. The gene calls are TRBV12-3 or TRBV12-4 and TRBJ1-2, with 7 bases that match TRBD1. This CDR3 contains 16 residues. The V gene end was trimmed by 1 base and the J gene end by 7 bases; junction bases not matched to a gene: 12. The CDR3 nucleotides are TGTGCCAGCAGTTTAGATATCGGAGGGGGCCAGGGTGGCTACACCTTC. Protein product: CASSLDIGGGQGGYTF.